This T cell receptor (beta chain) emerged from a study of PD-1 blockade in mismatch repair-deficient tumors. The V gene lost 4 bases and the J gene lost 2 bases, with 9 bases spanning the gap. The CDR3 contains 13 residues. Germline CDR1 SGHRS, CDR2 YFSETQ. Sequenced by immunoSEQ multiplex PCR; TCRdb stores in-frame clones only, minus some. The sample holds some 100,000 clones, 65% to 85% seen once. The TCR was taken from an adult with mismatch repair-deficient cancer. The chain links TRBV5-1 to TRBJ2-5; D ambiguous. The sample here was peripheral blood, taken around 8 months after starting pembrolizumab. The CDR3 region is CASSGSRQETQYF. The CDR3 region has the DNA TGCGCCAGCAGCGGCTCAAGGCAAGAGACCCAGTACTTC.